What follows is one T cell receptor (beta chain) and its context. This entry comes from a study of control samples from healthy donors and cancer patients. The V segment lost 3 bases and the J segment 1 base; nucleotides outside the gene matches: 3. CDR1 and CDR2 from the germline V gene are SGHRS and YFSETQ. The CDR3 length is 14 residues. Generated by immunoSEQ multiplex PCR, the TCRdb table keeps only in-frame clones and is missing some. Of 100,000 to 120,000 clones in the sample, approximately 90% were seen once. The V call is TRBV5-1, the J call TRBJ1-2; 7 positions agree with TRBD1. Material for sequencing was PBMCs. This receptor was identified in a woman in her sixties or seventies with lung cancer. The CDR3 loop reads CASSSGQINYGYTF. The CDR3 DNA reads TGCGCCAGCAGCTCGGGACAGATTAACTATGGCTACACCTTC.